These 23 T cell receptor beta chains originate from one sample sequenced in a study of CD8 T cells in Susac syndrome. Reverse transcription used about 0.45 to 1 ug RNA and random hexamers. Each CDR3 protein is one row after TCRdb ran MiXCR on the immunoSEQ multiplex PCR reads. The sample includes around 170,000 distinct CDR3 sequences, approximately 94% of them seen just once. Sequenced material: CD4+ T cells from PBMCs. The receptors derive from a human donor with Susac syndrome.

The chain carries TRBV30 and TRBJ2-1; perhaps TRBD1 as D (6 bases). The CDR3 totals 15 residues. V was pared by 4 bases and J by 0 bases, with 13 bases between. Germline CDR1 reads GTSNPN; CDR2 reads SVGIG (reference sequence). The CDR3 DNA sequence: TGTGCCTGGATAGGACAGTGGAGCTCCTACAATGAGCAGTTCTTC. It is translated as CAWIGQWSSYNEQFF.

In this sample, this clonotype turned up once. Sequence at one end of the junction differs from germline and may be a read error. The genes are TRBV7-7 and TRBJ2-2; D remains ambiguous. CDR1 SSHAT and CDR2 FNYEAQ come from the germline V gene (reference sequence). This CDR3 has 16 amino acids. CDR3 nucleotide sequence: TGTGCTAGCAGCCCGCGGACCCAAACGAACACCGGGGAGCTGTTTTTT. Residues: CASSPRTQTNTGELFF.

The chain combines TRBV20-1 with TRBJ2-1, with a weak D call TRBD1 (6 bases). Between the trimmed V and J ends, which lost 6 bases and 0 bases, there was a span of 15 bases. In germline, CDR1 is DFQATT, CDR2 SNEGSKA (reference sequence). CDR3 length: 15 residues. This CDR3 is CSAHRGQISYNEQFF. In nucleotides, the CDR3 is TGCAGTGCCCACCGGGGACAAATCTCCTACAATGAGCAGTTCTTC.

This chain joins TRBV29-1 and TRBJ2-3, with D unresolved. The CDR3 length is 13 residues. The V gene's germline CDR1 is SQVTM and CDR2 ANQGSEA. Trimming removed 6 bases at V and 0 bases at J, with 10 bases between. The CDR3 reads CSVRTGSTDTQYF. The CDR3 coding sequence is TGCAGCGTGAGGACGGGTAGCACAGATACGCAGTATTTT.

V gene TRBV12-3 or TRBV12-4 combines with J gene TRBJ1-5; D call uncertain. Trimming left V 6 bases short and J 0 bases short, with 12 bases between. This CDR3 spans 15 amino acids. CDR3 in amino acids: CASRFGTVSNQPQHF. The CDR3 DNA sequence: TGTGCCAGCAGGTTTGGTACCGTTAGCAATCAGCCCCAGCATTTT.

This chain uses TRBV30 with TRBJ2-5, with no clear D. The CDR3 has 12 residues. Germline lookup yields CDR1 GTSNPN and CDR2 SVGIG (reference sequence). Trimming pared 1 base from V and 2 bases from J, leaving 5 bases between. The CDR3 nucleotides read TGTGCCTGGAGTGAACATCAAGAGACCCAGTACTTC. Its protein is CAWSEHQETQYF.

The DNA of the CDR3 is TGCAGTGCGGTGACTAGCGGGGTAGAGACCCAGTACTTC. Translation gives CSAVTSGVETQYF. The genes are TRBV20-1 and TRBJ2-5, with TRBD2 identical over 11 bases. The CDR3 loop spans 13 amino acids. Germline CDR1 and CDR2: DFQATT and SNEGSKA (reference sequence). V shed 6 bases and J 4 bases; nucleotides not matched to a gene: 4.

This clonotype has only one observation. The V call is TRBV25-1, the J call TRBJ1-2; 7 nucleotides match TRBD1. The junction had 6 bases not matched to a gene; V was cut back by 3 bases and J by 2 bases. CDR3 length equals 15 residues. Germline V gives CDR1 MGHDK, CDR2 SYGVNS. CDR3 amino acids: CASSDRAGGNYGYTF. The CDR3 DNA follows: TGTGCCAGCAGTGATCGGGCAGGGGGAAACTATGGCTACACCTTC.

In its sample, this clonotype was seen once. The chain couples TRBV5-1 to TRBJ1-1; a weak D match, TRBD1 (5 bases). Trimming removed 0 bases at V and 5 bases at J, with 8 bases between. Germline V lookup: CDR1 SGHRS, CDR2 YFSETQ. The CDR3 contains 13 residues. CDR3 sequence reads: CASSLAEGTEAFF. The CDR3 coding sequence is TGCGCCAGCAGCTTGGCCGAGGGGACTGAAGCTTTCTTT.

The chain links TRBV7-2 to TRBJ2-5, with a possible D match to TRBD2 (6 bases). Per the germline V gene, CDR1 is SGHTA and CDR2 is FQGNSA. The CDR3 is 14 amino acids. V gave up 6 bases and J gave up 7 bases, with 18 bases separating them. CDR3 coding DNA: TGTGCCAGCAGTAGCGCCCCCCTGCGGGGGACCCAGTACTTC. Its translation is CASSSAPLRGTQYF.

This clonotype has a handful of counts. Written as DNA, the CDR3 is TGTGCCAGCAGTCTCCGGACAGGGAACACTGAAGCTTTCTTT. Protein sequence: CASSLRTGNTEAFF. This chain joins TRBV6-1 and TRBJ1-1; 7 nucleotides line up with TRBD1. V trimming: 5 bases; J trimming: 1 base; junction bases outside the gene matches: 4. This CDR3 is built from 14 residues. Germline V gives CDR1 MNHNS, CDR2 SASEGT.

The chain recombines TRBV29-1 with TRBJ2-5; 8 nucleotides line up with TRBD2. V lost 8 bases to trimming and J lost 4 bases; unmatched junction nucleotides: 9. The length of the CDR3 is 13 residues. From germline, CDR1 is SQVTM and CDR2 ANQGSEA. The CDR3, as DNA: TGCAGCACCGGGAGGGCAGGGAGAGAGACCCAGTACTTC. Translation gives CSTGRAGRETQYF.

This clonotype has just one count. This chain joins TRBV12-3 or TRBV12-4 and TRBJ1-6; TRBD1 matches 7 bases. With V trimmed by 6 bases and J by 2 bases, 1 base remained unmatched. CDR3 length: 14 residues. For the CDR3, the DNA is TGTGCCAGCAGGGGACAGACCTATAATTCACCCCTCCACTTT. This sequence encodes CASRGQTYNSPLHF.

DNA for the CDR3: TGTGCCAGCAGCCCCACCACTAGCGGGGGCACAGATACGCAGTATTTT. Its translation: CASSPTTSGGTDTQYF. V usage is TRBV11-3 and J usage is TRBJ2-3; 10 bases align to TRBD2. V was clipped by 5 bases and J by 1 base; unmatched bases: 6. CDR3 length equals 16 residues. Germline CDR1 SGHNT, CDR2 YENEEA.

The genes are TRBV12-5 and TRBJ2-1; maybe TRBD2 (6 bases). V lost 2 bases to trimming and J lost 2 bases, with 16 bases between them. This CDR3 comprises 17 residues. The V gene's germline CDR1 is LGHNT and CDR2 FRNRAP. The CDR3 is CASGLKRGLGAYNEQFF. As DNA, the CDR3 is TGTGCTAGTGGTTTGAAGAGGGGACTTGGGGCCTACAATGAGCAGTTCTTC.

V is TRBV7-2 and J is TRBJ1-1; possible D gene TRBD1, 6 bases. The germline V and J ends were trimmed by 3 bases and 1 base, with 12 bases remaining between them. The CDR3 sequence is 15 residues long. The V gene's germline CDR1 is SGHTA and CDR2 FQGNSA. The CDR3 loop is CASSFVRGGNTEAFF. Here the CDR3 DNA reads TGTGCCAGCAGCTTTGTCAGGGGCGGGAACACTGAAGCTTTCTTT.

The chain uses TRBV20-1 and TRBJ2-1; maybe TRBD1 (5 bases). The CDR3 is 14 amino acids. Germline CDR1 is DFQATT and CDR2 is SNEGSKA (reference sequence). This CDR3 is CSSHRRSSYNEQFF. As DNA, the CDR3 is TGCAGCTCCCACAGGCGGAGCTCCTACAATGAGCAGTTCTTC.

This clonotype was detected only a few times. This chain connects TRBV7-6 to TRBJ2-7, with TRBD1 as a possible D gene (6 bases). The germline CDR1 and CDR2 sequences are SGHVS and FNYEAQ. V was shortened by 4 bases and J by 1 base, with 8 bases between the two germline ends. The CDR3 spans 13 residues. The CDR3: CASSSQGSYEQYF. CDR3 sequence (DNA): TGTGCCAGCAGCTCTCAGGGGTCCTACGAGCAGTACTTC.

The gene calls are TRBV20-1 and TRBJ2-5, with D unclear. The germline CDR1 and CDR2 sequences are DFQATT and SNEGSKA (reference sequence). V lost 4 bases to trimming and J lost 4 bases, with 4 bases between them. This CDR3 has 10 residues. CDR3 region: CSAIGETQYF. The CDR3 coding sequence is TGCAGTGCTATCGGAGAGACCCAGTACTTC.

The chain is built from TRBV7-3 and TRBJ2-1; D is perhaps TRBD2 (5 bases). CDR1 and CDR2 (germline): SGHTA, FQGTGA. Between the trimmed V and J ends, which lost 5 bases and 3 bases, there was a span of 17 bases. The CDR3 spans 16 residues. The CDR3, as DNA: TGTGCCAGCAGCCCCCTGGGGTTACTAGACTACAATGAGCAGTTCTTC. Translation gives CASSPLGLLDYNEQFF.

The chain carries TRBV5-4 and TRBJ1-2; D unclear. Germline V CDR1 and CDR2: SGHNT, YYREEE (reference sequence). Trimming left V 0 bases short and J 8 bases short, with 14 bases between. The CDR3 is 14 amino acids. The CDR3 loop reads CASSLEVEVRGYTF. In DNA form, the CDR3 reads TGTGCCAGCAGCTTGGAAGTGGAGGTCAGAGGCTACACCTTC.

The J gene is TRBJ2-7, the V gene TRBV18; D unresolved. Per germline, CDR1 KGHSH and CDR2 LQKENI. The CDR3 totals 12 residues. V was clipped by 3 bases and J by 6 bases, with 9 bases between them. As DNA, the CDR3 is TGTGCCAGCTCACCCCCGAAGAGCGAGCAGTACTTC. Translated, it gives CASSPPKSEQYF.

The rearrangement joins TRBV20-1 to TRBJ2-1; D is possibly TRBD1 or TRBD2 (6 bases each). The CDR3 extends over 17 amino acids. The germline gives CDR1 DFQATT, CDR2 SNEGSKA (reference sequence). V lost 3 bases and J lost 6, with 24 bases in between. The CDR3 DNA reads as TGCAGTGCTAGTGCCCCCGGGGGCTCCACTCTGGGCAATGAGCAGTTCTTC. It specifies CSASAPGGSTLGNEQFF.